These 10 T cell receptor beta chains share one sample of origin, sequenced in a study of blood T cell repertoires in COVID-19. Assay: immunoSEQ multiplex PCR; the TCRdb copy retains only in-frame clones and omits some. Of hundreds of thousands of clones listed, approximately 90% are singletons. The sample comprised peripheral blood. These receptor sequences come from a man in his 60s with COVID-19, enrolled during active disease.

The chain employs TRBV27 and TRBJ2-1, with 10 bases lining up with TRBD2. The CDR3 has 16 amino acids. The germline V gene has CDR1 MNHEY and CDR2 SMNVEV (reference sequence). V lost 2 bases to trimming and J lost 7 bases; unmatched junction nucleotides: 8. CDR3 amino acids: CASSLLAGVGGNEQFF. For the CDR3, the DNA is TGTGCCAGCAGTTTACTAGCGGGGGTGGGAGGGAATGAGCAGTTCTTC.

The chain links TRBV4-1 to TRBJ1-5; D gene uncertain. Trimming removed 0 bases from V and 4 bases from J, with 4 bases in between. The germline V gene encodes CDR1 MGHRA and CDR2 YSYEKL. The CDR3 totals 13 residues. The CDR3 DNA follows: TGCGCCAGCAGCCAAGATCCTAATCAGCCCCAGCATTTT. Translating gives CASSQDPNQPQHF.

The chain employs TRBV21-1 and TRBJ2-5; the D call of TRBD1 is as the table states it, not checked on the DNA. TRBV21-1 is classified as a pseudogene. The CDR3 runs 16 residues. CDR3 sequence (DNA): TGTGCCAGCAGCTCCCGACAGGGTAGCGAACAAGAGACCCAGTACTTC. Amino acids: CASSSRQGSEQETQYF.

The table lists this clone with a few counts. The rearrangement links TRBV12-3 or TRBV12-4 to TRBJ1-1, with D possibly matching TRBD1 (5 bases). The CDR3 totals 13 residues. The germline V and J ends were trimmed by 3 bases and 5 bases, with 10 bases remaining between them. The CDR3: CASSFSGKTEAFF. The CDR3, as DNA: TGTGCCAGCAGTTTCTCAGGGAAGACTGAAGCTTTCTTT.

The rearrangement uses TRBV7-9 and TRBJ2-5; a possible D gene is TRBD2 (6 bases). This CDR3 is built from 13 residues. CDR1 and CDR2 from the germline V gene are SEHNR and FQNEAQ (reference sequence). V lost 5 bases to trimming and J lost 1 base, with 8 bases between them. CDR3 region: CASSRDSQETQYF. For the CDR3, the DNA is TGTGCCAGCAGCCGGGACTCCCAAGAGACCCAGTACTTC.

The chain uses TRBV2 and TRBJ2-7, with D unclear. With 2 bases removed from V and 2 bases from J, the gap between germline ends came to 4 bases. Per the germline V gene, CDR1 is SNHLY and CDR2 is FYNNEI. The CDR3 spans 12 residues. CDR3 nucleotides: TGTGCCAGCAGTGAACAGACCTACGAGCAGTACTTC. Translation: CASSEQTYEQYF.

This chain uses TRBV9 with TRBJ2-1; 13 bases align to TRBD2. Losses at the gene ends were 0 bases for V and 9 bases for J; bases not matched to a gene: 12. CDR3 length: 18 amino acids. Germline V CDR1 and CDR2: SGDLS, YYNGEE. The CDR3 DNA is TGTGCCAGCAGCGTAGAGGCCCTCACTAGCGGGGGGGCAGGTGAGCAGTTCTTC. The encoded protein is CASSVEALTSGGAGEQFF.

The rearrangement links TRBV7-2 to TRBJ1-2, with D maybe TRBD1 (6 bases). Trimming cost V 0 bases and J 5 bases, with 13 bases left between them. Germline-derived CDR1 and CDR2 are SGHTA and FQGNSA. The CDR3 has 15 residues. CDR3 nucleotide sequence: TGTGCCAGCAGCTTAGCCGATACAGGGATATATGGCTACACCTTC. Protein: CASSLADTGIYGYTF.

The CDR3: CASGSGEPANYGYTF. In DNA, the CDR3 is TGTGCCAGCGGGTCAGGGGAGCCCGCTAACTATGGCTACACCTTC. The V call is TRBV28, the J call TRBJ1-2; D is possibly TRBD1 (6 bases). This CDR3 spans 15 amino acids. Between the trimmed V and J ends, which lost 8 bases and 0 bases, there was a span of 16 bases. Looked up from germline, CDR1 is MDHEN and CDR2 is SYDVKM.

This clone was recorded once. The chain combines TRBV9 with TRBJ1-4; D possibly corresponds to TRBD1 (5 bases). This CDR3 has 16 residues. The germline V and J ends were trimmed by 2 bases and 3 bases, with 14 bases remaining between them. Germline V gene lookup returns CDR1 SGDLS and CDR2 YYNGEE. CDR3 in amino acids: CASSVAGDTANEKLFF. The CDR3 region has the DNA TGTGCCAGCAGCGTCGCGGGGGATACCGCTAATGAAAAACTGTTTTTT. The full variable domain, its missing parts supplied by reference TRBV9 and TRBJ1-4, is DSGVTQTPKHLITATGQRVTLRCSPRSGDLSVYWYQQSLDQGLQFLIQYYNGEERAKGNILERFSAQQFPDLHSELNLSSLELGDSALYFCASSVAGDTANEKLFFGSGTQLSVL.